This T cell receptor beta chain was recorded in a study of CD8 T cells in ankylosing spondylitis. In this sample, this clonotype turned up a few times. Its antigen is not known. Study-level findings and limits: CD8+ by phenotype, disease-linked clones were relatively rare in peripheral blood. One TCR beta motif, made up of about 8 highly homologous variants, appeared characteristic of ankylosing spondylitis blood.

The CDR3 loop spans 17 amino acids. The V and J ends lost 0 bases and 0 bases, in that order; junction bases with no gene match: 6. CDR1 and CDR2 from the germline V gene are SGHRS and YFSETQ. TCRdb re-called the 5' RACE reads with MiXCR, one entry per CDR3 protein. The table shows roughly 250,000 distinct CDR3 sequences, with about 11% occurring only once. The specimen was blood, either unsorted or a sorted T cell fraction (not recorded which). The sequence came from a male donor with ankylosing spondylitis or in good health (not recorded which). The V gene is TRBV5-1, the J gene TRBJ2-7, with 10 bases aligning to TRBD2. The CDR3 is CASSLDRASGSSYEQYF. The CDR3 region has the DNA TGCGCCAGCAGCTTGGATCGGGCTAGCGGGAGCTCCTACGAGCAGTACTTC.